These 26 T cell receptor beta chains originate from one sample sequenced in a study of T cells after somatic rescue of genetic block. Libraries were prepared by immunoSEQ multiplex PCR; TCRdb keeps only in-frame clonotypes and omits some of them. The table has more than 70,000 clones, approximately 90% seen once. Material: peripheral blood mononuclear cells (PBMCs). The receptors were sampled from a woman younger than 35.

The J gene is TRBJ2-5, the V gene TRBV5-1; the D is unclear. Germline loops: CDR1 SGHRS, CDR2 YFSETQ. Trimming stripped 4 bases from V and 4 bases from J, with 14 bases between. This CDR3 has 14 residues. The CDR3 nucleotides are TGCGCCAGCAGCCCCCTAAAAGCCGTAGAGACCCAGTACTTC. As protein: CASSPLKAVETQYF.

This chain links TRBV19 with TRBJ1-5; D is possibly TRBD1 (5 bases). CDR1 LNHDA and CDR2 SQIVND come from the germline V gene (reference sequence). This CDR3 is built from 16 residues. V shed 6 bases and J shed 2 bases, with 17 bases lying between them. The CDR3 nucleotides are TGTGCCAGTAGCCCCGGGGCCCCGGGGGGCAATCAGCCCCAGCATTTT. Residues: CASSPGAPGGNQPQHF.

The chain joins TRBV5-1 to TRBJ1-4; 7 bases are a match to TRBD1. The CDR3 is 14 amino acids. Germline V gene sequence: CDR1 SGHRS, CDR2 YFSETQ. J gave up 5 bases and V 6 bases, and 7 bases lay outside the gene matches. The CDR3: CASTTGGQNEKLFF. The DNA of the CDR3 is TGCGCCAGCACGACGGGGGGACAGAATGAAAAACTGTTTTTT.

CDR3 region: CASSFVFLEAFF. In DNA, the CDR3 is TGTGCCAGCAGTTTCGTGTTCTTGGAAGCTTTCTTT. The chain has TRBV28 and TRBJ1-1; D remains ambiguous. The V end lost 3 bases, the J end lost 8 bases, and 10 bases lay between the germline ends. The CDR3 sequence is 12 residues long. CDR1 and CDR2 (germline): MDHEN, SYDVKM.

The chain combines TRBV6-7 with TRBJ2-5; 9 nucleotides match TRBD1. TRBV6-7 belongs to the ORF category, with a function that is uncertain. The CDR3 runs to 15 residues. The V gene end was trimmed by 8 bases and the J gene end by 3 bases; junction bases not matched to a gene: 10. CDR3 sequence: CASSPGDRVEETQYF. The CDR3 DNA reads TGTGCCAGCTCTCCCGGGGACAGGGTGGAAGAGACCCAGTACTTC.

J is TRBJ1-1 and V is TRBV7-9; D is perhaps TRBD1 (6 bases). This CDR3 has 17 residues. The germline V and J ends were trimmed by 7 bases and 4 bases, with 25 bases remaining between them. Germline loops: CDR1 SEHNR, CDR2 FQNEAQ (reference sequence). This CDR3 is CASTGSNRGREITEAFF. In DNA form, the CDR3 reads TGTGCCAGCACCGGGTCAAATCGGGGGCGAGAGATCACTGAAGCTTTCTTT.

This chain joins TRBV27 and TRBJ2-1, with D perhaps matching TRBD1 (6 bases). V lost 4 bases and J 7 bases, leaving 14 bases between the germline ends. The CDR3 spans 14 residues. CDR1 is MNHEY, CDR2 SMNVEV, per germline (reference sequence). The CDR3 loop is CASSSSRGSNEQFF. In nucleotides, the CDR3 is TGTGCCAGCAGTTCTAGCAGGGGATCTAATGAGCAGTTCTTC.

This chain links TRBV29-1 with TRBJ1-1; tentatively, D is TRBD1 (6 bases). Trimming stripped 6 bases from V and 1 base from J, with 12 bases between. CDR3 size: 13 residues. The germline CDR1 and CDR2 sequences are SQVTM and ANQGSEA. The CDR3 loop reads CSVAGTPNTEAFF. Here the CDR3 DNA reads TGCAGCGTCGCCGGGACACCGAACACTGAAGCTTTCTTT.

The genes are TRBV4-3 and TRBJ1-2, with D perhaps TRBD1 (5 bases). The CDR3 sequence is 15 residues long. CDR1 and CDR2 from the germline V gene are LGHNA and YSLEER. The V end was cut by 0 bases, the J end by 4 bases, with 12 bases between. CDR3 nucleotides: TGCGCCAGCAGCCAAGATCGCGCAGGGAGCTATGGCTACACCTTC. Its translation: CASSQDRAGSYGYTF.

CDR3 loop: CASSPDGILSEQYF. CDR3 coding DNA: TGTGCCAGCTCACCTGATGGGATTCTAAGCGAGCAGTACTTC. V and J are TRBV18 and TRBJ2-7; D gene uncertain. Germline-derived CDR1 and CDR2 are KGHSH and LQKENI. The V gene lost 3 bases and the J gene lost 6 bases, with 15 bases spanning the gap. This CDR3 spans 14 amino acids. The full variable domain, in which reference TRBV18 and TRBJ2-7 provide the parts outside the CDR3, is NAGVMQNPRHLVRRRGQEARLRCSPMKGHSHVYWYRQLPEEGLKFMVYLQKENIIDESGMPKERFSAEFPKEGPSILRIQQVVRGDSAAYFCASSPDGILSEQYFGPGTRLTVT.

This clone was detected once. The rearrangement joins TRBV7-9 to TRBJ2-7; D may match TRBD1 or TRBD2 (5 bases each). The CDR3 consists of 15 residues. CDR1 is SEHNR, CDR2 FQNEAQ, per germline (reference sequence). V lost 5 bases and J lost 6, with 20 bases in between. The CDR3 DNA sequence: TGTGCCAGCAGCCACGGGGCGGAGCCGCGGGTCGAGCAGTACTTC. Amino acid sequence: CASSHGAEPRVEQYF.

This rearrangement joins TRBV18 to TRBJ1-3, with D uncertain. CDR3 length: 17 residues. Germline V CDR1 and CDR2: KGHSH, LQKENI. The V and J ends lost 3 bases and 0 bases respectively, with 15 bases between them. The CDR3 DNA reads TGTGCCAGCTCACCTCCCAGTCAAGGGATCTCTGGAAACACCATATATTTT. It is translated as CASSPPSQGISGNTIYF.

The chain's CDR3 is CASSSVGTHRVGTHARRRQYF. The CDR3 DNA is TGTGCCAGCAGTTCCGTGGGGACACACAGAGTAGGAACCCACGCAAGACGTCGGCAGTACTTC. V and J are TRBV2 and TRBJ2-7, with a tentative D call TRBD1 (6 bases). V lost 5 bases and J 9 bases, leaving 41 bases between the germline ends. Germline V gene data show CDR1 as SNHLY and CDR2 as FYNNEI. This CDR3 has 21 amino acids.

This chain connects TRBV18 to TRBJ1-1, with 8 positions matching TRBD1. The germline CDR1 and CDR2 sequences are KGHSH and LQKENI. This CDR3 is 11 amino acids long. The J segment lost 11 bases and the V segment lost 3 bases, leaving 2 bases of the junction unmatched. CDR3 sequence: CASSPGDRAFF. For the CDR3, the DNA is TGTGCCAGCTCACCGGGGGACAGGGCTTTCTTT.

This clone came up once. The rearrangement joins TRBV7-3 to TRBJ2-1, with D unresolved. Per germline, CDR1 SGHTA and CDR2 FQGTGA. V gave up 5 bases and J gave up 6 bases, with 14 bases separating them. The CDR3 contains 14 residues. The CDR3 coding sequence is TGTGCCAGCAGCGAGACCCGCTCGGGCAATGAGCAGTTCTTC. Translating it yields CASSETRSGNEQFF. Based on the CDR3 plus reference TRBV7-3 and TRBJ2-1, the full variable domain is GAGVSQTPSNKVTEKGKYVELRCDPISGHTALYWYRQSLGQGPEFLIYFQGTGAADDSGLPNDRFFAVRPEGSVSTLKIQRTERGDSAVYLCASSETRSGNEQFFGPGTRLTVL.

V and J are TRBV19 and TRBJ2-1; D is perhaps TRBD1 (7 bases). Germline V gene lookup returns CDR1 LNHDA and CDR2 SQIVND (reference sequence). The CDR3 is 15 amino acids. Trimming left V 4 bases short and J 2 bases short, with 12 bases between. The CDR3 nucleotides read TGTGCCAGTAGTAGACAGGGACTCCCCTACAATGAGCAGTTCTTC. Translating gives CASSRQGLPYNEQFF.

This chain links TRBV2 with TRBJ1-1, with D unclear. V was trimmed by 3 bases and J by 0 bases, leaving 8 bases between them. CDR3 size: 14 residues. From germline, CDR1 is SNHLY and CDR2 FYNNEI. The CDR3 here is CASSDLGMNTEAFF. The DNA of the CDR3 is TGTGCCAGCAGTGATCTGGGGATGAACACTGAAGCTTTCTTT.

The chain links TRBV11-2 to TRBJ2-1, with a tentative D call TRBD2 (6 bases). The CDR3 covers 16 residues. V was cut by 1 base and J by 6 bases, with 16 bases left in between. CDR1 is SGHAT, CDR2 FQNNGV, per germline. In nucleotides, the CDR3 is TGTGCCAGCAGCTTAGCTAGCGTAACATTTCGCAATGAGCAGTTCTTC. Its protein is CASSLASVTFRNEQFF.

V is TRBV9 and J is TRBJ2-3; 13 positions match TRBD2. Unmatched junction bases numbered 7, after V lost 5 bases and J lost 4 bases. Germline CDR1 reads SGDLS; CDR2 reads YYNGEE. The CDR3 runs 16 residues. The CDR3: CASSVGTSGTADTQYF. For the CDR3, the DNA is TGTGCCAGCAGTGTTGGGACTAGCGGGACCGCAGATACGCAGTATTTT. Combining the CDR3 with reference TRBV9 and TRBJ2-3 gives the whole variable domain DSGVTQTPKHLITATGQRVTLRCSPRSGDLSVYWYQQSLDQGLQFLIQYYNGEERAKGNILERFSAQQFPDLHSELNLSSLELGDSALYFCASSVGTSGTADTQYFGPGTRLTVL.

This chain links TRBV19 with TRBJ1-2, with 7 bases fitting TRBD1. Germline CDR1 is LNHDA and CDR2 is SQIVND (reference sequence). V shed 7 bases, J shed 8 bases, and the junction held 13 bases outside the gene matches. The CDR3 extends over 14 amino acids. CDR3 DNA: TGTGCCAGTACCCGTACGACAGGGCTTCGCGGCTACACCTTC. This gives the protein CASTRTTGLRGYTF.

The rearrangement joins TRBV6-5 to TRBJ2-4; 7 bases agree with TRBD1. CDR1 is MNHEY and CDR2 is SVGAGI in the germline V gene. The CDR3 is 15 amino acids. Trimming removed 3 bases from V and 3 bases from J; junction bases left unmatched: 5. For the CDR3, the DNA is TGTGCCAGCAGTTATCTCGGGACAGACAAAAACATTCAGTACTTC. As protein: CASSYLGTDKNIQYF.

Worth noting for this clone: Because it lacks the conserved phenylalanine or tryptophan at the end, this CDR3 is likely a read error. It is unclear where the CDR3 begins or ends on the DNA, so no DNA is shown, and the CDR3 is as TCRdb lists it. The V call is TRBV5-4, the J call TRBJ1-1; the table's D call TRBD1 went unverified against the DNA. Germline V CDR1 and CDR2: SGHNT, YYREEE (reference sequence). With termini counted, the CDR3 has 13 amino acids. Here the CDR3 reads CASSIDLDRGHDV.

This clone was observed a few times. The rearrangement links TRBV7-9 to TRBJ2-6; a possible D gene is TRBD1 (5 bases). Trimming cost V 5 bases and J 0 bases, with 11 bases left between them. This CDR3 is 16 amino acids long. The germline V gene encodes CDR1 SEHNR and CDR2 FQNEAQ (reference sequence). The CDR3 DNA reads TGTGCCAGCAGCCAAGAGGACAACTCTGGGGCCAACGTCCTGACTTTC. Translated: CASSQEDNSGANVLTF.

The V and J genes are TRBV2 and TRBJ2-7, with D hard to call. Looked up from germline, CDR1 is SNHLY and CDR2 is FYNNEI. V gave up 5 bases and J gave up 3 bases, with 2 bases separating them. This CDR3 spans 10 amino acids. In DNA form, the CDR3 reads TGTGCCAGCAGTAACTACGAGCAGTACTTC. Encoded protein: CASSNYEQYF.

The rearrangement uses TRBV19 and TRBJ1-5; tentatively, D is TRBD1 (6 bases). The CDR3 runs 15 residues. V was shortened by 1 base and J by 6 bases, with 13 bases between the two germline ends. Looked up from germline, CDR1 is LNHDA and CDR2 is SQIVND (reference sequence). CDR3 in DNA: TGTGCCAGTAGTATAGTTCCGGGGGCCAGTCAGCCCCAGCATTTT. Amino acid sequence: CASSIVPGASQPQHF.

The V call is TRBV27, the J call TRBJ2-3, with 8 bases fitting TRBD1. Trimming cost V 10 bases and J 0 bases; bases outside gene matches: 6. Germline V gene data show CDR1 as MNHEY and CDR2 as SMNVEV (reference sequence). This CDR3 has 14 amino acids. DNA for the CDR3: TGTGCCACCGGAGGACAGGGAAGCACAGATACGCAGTATTTT. Translating it yields CATGGQGSTDTQYF.